The clone carrying this T cell receptor beta chain was seen more than once but under ten times. Its antigen is as yet unknown. The data are from a study of post-analysis software for immune sequencing data. Study context: Included courses were relapsing-remitting and secondary progressive multiple sclerosis; progressive-relapsing multiple sclerosis was also included. Study findings and constraints: Multiple sclerosis patients showed significantly lower normalized Chao1 diversity than controls did. TRBV segments more frequent in patients than in controls numbered five and included TRBV5-6, TRBV5-1 and TRBV20-1.

Each TCR beta cDNA library carried unique molecular identifiers. TCRdb recomputed calls from the PCR reads with MiXCR, one row per CDR3 protein. Of roughly 540,000 distinct CDR3 sequences listed, around a third were seen once; the top ten hold around 6%. The CDR3 runs to 15 residues. Trimming cost V 4 bases and J 3 bases, with 15 bases left between them. Looked up from germline, CDR1 is MNHEY and CDR2 is SMNVEV (reference sequence). This TCR was sampled from a girl aged 2 to 17 with multiple sclerosis. The chain links TRBV27 to TRBJ1-2; D may be TRBD1 (5 bases). The sample taken for sequencing was blood. The chain's CDR3 is CASSSAGVGHYGYTF. Written as DNA, the CDR3 is TGTGCCAGCAGTTCCGCGGGGGTCGGGCACTATGGCTACACCTTC.